This T cell receptor (beta chain) originates from a study of identical twins. Study-level results: Zero-insertion analyses could be partly confounded by invariant MAIT and iNKT cells.

This CDR3 region has 15 residues. Trimming took 3 bases from V and 1 from J; bases not matched to a gene: 6. The germline gives CDR1 DFQATT, CDR2 SNEGSKA (reference sequence). This clonotype was counted ten times or more. What it recognizes is unknown. MiXCR, applied by TCRdb to the 5' RACE reads, yields one record per CDR3 protein. Among 1.5 million or so distinct CDR3 sequences listed, about 31% were seen once. The chain carries TRBV20-1 and TRBJ2-5; 9 bases line up with TRBD2. The material sequenced was cord blood. The sequence was obtained from a newborn girl in good health. CDR3 nucleotides: TGCAGTGCTAGCCCTATAGCGGGGGCCCAAGAGACCCAGTACTTC. It codes for CSASPIAGAQETQYF.